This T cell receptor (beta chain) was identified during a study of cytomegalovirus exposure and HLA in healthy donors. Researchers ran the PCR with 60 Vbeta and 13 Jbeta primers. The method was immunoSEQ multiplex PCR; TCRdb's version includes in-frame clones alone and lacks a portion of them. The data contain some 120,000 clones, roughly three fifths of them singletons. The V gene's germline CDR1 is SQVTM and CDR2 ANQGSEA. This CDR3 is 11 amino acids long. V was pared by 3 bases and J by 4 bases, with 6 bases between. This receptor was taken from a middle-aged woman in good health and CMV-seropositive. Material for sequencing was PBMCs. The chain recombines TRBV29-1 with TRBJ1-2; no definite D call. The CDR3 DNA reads TGCAGCGTTGATGCGGGCTATGGCTACACCTTC. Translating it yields CSVDAGYGYTF.